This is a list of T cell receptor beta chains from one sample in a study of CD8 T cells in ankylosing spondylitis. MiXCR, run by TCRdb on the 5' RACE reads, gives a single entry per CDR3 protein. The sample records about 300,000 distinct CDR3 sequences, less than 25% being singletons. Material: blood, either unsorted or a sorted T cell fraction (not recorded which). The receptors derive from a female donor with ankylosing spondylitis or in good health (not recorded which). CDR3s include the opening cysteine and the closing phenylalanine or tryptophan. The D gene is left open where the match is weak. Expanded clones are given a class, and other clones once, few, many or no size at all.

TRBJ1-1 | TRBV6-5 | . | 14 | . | TGTGCCAGCAGTTACGGCCAGAAGAACACTGAAGCTTTCTTT | CASSYGQKNTEAFF
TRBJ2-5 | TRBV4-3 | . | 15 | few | TGCGCCAGCAGCCAGACCCTCCTAGTCTCGGGGACCCAGTACTTC | CASSQTLLVSGTQYF
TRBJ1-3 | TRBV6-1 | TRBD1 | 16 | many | TGTGCCAGCAGCAGGGACAGCGCTTTCTCTGGAAACACCATATATTTT | CASSRDSAFSGNTIYF
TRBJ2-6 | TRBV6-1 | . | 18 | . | TGTGCCAGCAGCTCTATGTATACAGGGATTTCTGGGGCCAACGTCCTGACTTTC | CASSSMYTGISGANVLTF
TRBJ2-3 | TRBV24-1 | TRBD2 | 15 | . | TGTGCCACCAGCGGGACTAGCGGGGAACCAGATACGCAGTATTTT | CATSGTSGEPDTQYF
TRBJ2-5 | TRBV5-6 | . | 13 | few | TGTGCCAGCAGCTTGTCATCTGTAGGGGCACCGTACTTC | CASSLSSVGAPYF
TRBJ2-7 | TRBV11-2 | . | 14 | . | TGTGCCAGCAGCTTAGATCCACTCTCCTACGAGCAGTACTTC | CASSLDPLSYEQYF
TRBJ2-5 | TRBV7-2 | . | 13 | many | TGTGCCAGCAGCCAAAGGCAGAAAGAGACCCAGTACTTC | CASSQRQKETQYF
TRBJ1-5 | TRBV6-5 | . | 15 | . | TGTGCCAGCAGTTACTCCACAGGAACCAATCAGCCCCAGCATTTT | CASSYSTGTNQPQHF
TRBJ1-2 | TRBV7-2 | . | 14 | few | TGTGCCAGCAGCCCAACCCGCCAGGGTTATGGCTACACCTTC | CASSPTRQGYGYTF
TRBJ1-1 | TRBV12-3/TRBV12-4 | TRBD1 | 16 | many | TGTGCCAGCAGTTTAAGGGACAGGGTGCGATTCGCTGAAGCTTTCTTT | CASSLRDRVRFAEAFF
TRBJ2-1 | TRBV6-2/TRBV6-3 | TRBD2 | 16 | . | TGTGCCAGCATTTCGACGGGACTAGCATCCTACAATGAGCAGTTCTTC | CASISTGLASYNEQFF
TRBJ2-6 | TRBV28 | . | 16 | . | TGTGCCAGCAGTTTCCGGCCGAGCTCTGGGGCCAACGTCCTGACTTTC | CASSFRPSSGANVLTF
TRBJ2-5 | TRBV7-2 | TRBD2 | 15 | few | TGTGCCAGCAGCTTAGCGGCGGGGGGTCAAGAGACCCAGTACTTC | CASSLAAGGQETQYF
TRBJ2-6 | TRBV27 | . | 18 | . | TGTGCCAGCAGTTTAAGACAGGGACTTACGTCTGGGGCCAACGTCCTGACTTTC | CASSLRQGLTSGANVLTF
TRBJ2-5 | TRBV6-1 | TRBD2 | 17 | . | TGTGCCAGCAGTAAGCGACTAGCGGGATATGAGGCGGAGACCCAGTACTTC | CASSKRLAGYEAETQYF
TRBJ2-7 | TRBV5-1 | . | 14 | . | TGCGCCAGCAGCTCCGACAGCCGCTCCTACGAGCAGTACTTC | CASSSDSRSYEQYF
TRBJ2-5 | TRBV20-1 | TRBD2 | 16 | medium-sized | TGCAGTGCTAGCGGGACTAGCGGGTTTCTCTCGGAGACCCAGTACTTC | CSASGTSGFLSETQYF
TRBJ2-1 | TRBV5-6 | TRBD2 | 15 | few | TGTGCCAGCAGCCGTCTAGCGGGAGGCCACAATGAGCAGTTCTTC | CASSRLAGGHNEQFF
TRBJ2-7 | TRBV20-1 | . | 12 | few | TGCAGTGCCACCTGGGGGGGCCCAGAGCAGTACTTC | CSATWGGPEQYF
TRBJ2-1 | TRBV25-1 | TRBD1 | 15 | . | TGTGCCAGCAGTTGGTTTACAGGGGGTGGCAATGAGCAGTTCTTC | CASSWFTGGGNEQFF
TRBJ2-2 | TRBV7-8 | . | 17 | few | TGTGCCAGCAGCCACCACCGACCCAGCAAGGGGACCGGGGAGCTGTTTTTT | CASSHHRPSKGTGELFF
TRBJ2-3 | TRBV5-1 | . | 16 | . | TGCGCCAGCAGCTTGTTTGGCAGGCAATCAACGAATACGCAGTATTTT | CASSLFGRQSTNTQYF
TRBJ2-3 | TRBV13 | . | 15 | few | TGTGCCAGCAGCCCTCACGGCTCTAGCACAGATACGCAGTATTTT | CASSPHGSSTDTQYF
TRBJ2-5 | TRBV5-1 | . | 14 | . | TGCGCCAGCAGCCGCTCTCGGACGGAAGAGACCCAGTACTTC | CASSRSRTEETQYF
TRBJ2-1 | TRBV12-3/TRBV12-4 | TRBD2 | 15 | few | TGTGCCAGCAGTCCCGGGGCGGGGGTATACAATGAGCAGTTCTTC | CASSPGAGVYNEQFF
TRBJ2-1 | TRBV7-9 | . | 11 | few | TGTGCCAGCAGCAGCGGAAGGTTTCAGTTCTTC | CASSSGRFQFF
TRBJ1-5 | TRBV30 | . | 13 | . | TGTGCCTGGAGTGTATCCAGTTTCGAGGCCCAGCATTTT | CAWSVSSFEAQHF
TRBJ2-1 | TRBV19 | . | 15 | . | TGTGCCAGTAGTGCCGCCCTAAACGCATACAATGAGCAGTTCTTC | CASSAALNAYNEQFF
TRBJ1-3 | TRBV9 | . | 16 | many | TGTGCCAGCAGCGTATCCTCGACTGTCTCTGGAAACACCATATATTTT | CASSVSSTVSGNTIYF
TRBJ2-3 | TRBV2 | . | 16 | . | TGTGCCAGCAGTGGCCGGAAGGGGGAGGGGATAGGGACGCAGTATTTT | CASSGRKGEGIGTQYF
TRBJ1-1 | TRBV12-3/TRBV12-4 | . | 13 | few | TGTGCCAGCAGCCCCATCGCCAACACTGAAGCTTTCTTT | CASSPIANTEAFF
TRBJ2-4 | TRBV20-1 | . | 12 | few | TGCAGTGCTAGCCCGAAGGGAAACATTCAGTACTTC | CSASPKGNIQYF
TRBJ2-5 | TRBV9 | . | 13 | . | TGTGCCAGCAGCCCGGACCCAAGGGAGACCCAGTACTTC | CASSPDPRETQYF
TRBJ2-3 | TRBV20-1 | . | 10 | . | TGCAGTGCTAAAGCCCCCACGCAGTATTTT | CSAKAPTQYF
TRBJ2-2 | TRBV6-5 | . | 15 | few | TGTGCCAGCAGTTACTGGCACATGGGGACCGGGGAGCTGTTTTTT | CASSYWHMGTGELFF
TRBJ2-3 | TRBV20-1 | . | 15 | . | TGCAGTGCTAGACCCTCGGGGCCAATTTCTTATACGCAGTATTTT | CSARPSGPISYTQYF
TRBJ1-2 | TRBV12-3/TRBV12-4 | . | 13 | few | TGTGCCAGCAGCCAGTTAGCTAACTATGGCTACACCTTC | CASSQLANYGYTF
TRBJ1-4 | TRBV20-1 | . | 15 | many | TGCAGTGCTAGACCCCAGCGGGTGTCTAATGAAAAACTGTTTTTT | CSARPQRVSNEKLFF
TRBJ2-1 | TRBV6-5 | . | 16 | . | TGTGCCAGCAGTTACTCGAGACAGGTGACCTACAATGAGCAGTTCTTC | CASSYSRQVTYNEQFF
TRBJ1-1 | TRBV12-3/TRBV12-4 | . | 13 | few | TGTGCCAGCAGTTTAAACAGTAACACTGAAGCTTTCTTT | CASSLNSNTEAFF
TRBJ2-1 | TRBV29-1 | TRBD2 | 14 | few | TGCAGCGTTGTAGGTCGACTAGCGGACAATGAGCAGTTCTTC | CSVVGRLADNEQFF
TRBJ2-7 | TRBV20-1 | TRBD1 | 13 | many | TGCAGTGCGGAAGGGACAGGGCTCTACGAGCAGTACTTC | CSAEGTGLYEQYF
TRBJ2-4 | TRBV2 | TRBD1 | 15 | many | TGTGCCAGCAGTTCCGACAGGGGGGGCAAAAACATTCAGTACTTC | CASSSDRGGKNIQYF
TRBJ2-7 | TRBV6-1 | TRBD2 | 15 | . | TGTGCCAGCAGTCCTCAGGGCGCGGGAGGGTACGAGCAGTACTTC | CASSPQGAGGYEQYF
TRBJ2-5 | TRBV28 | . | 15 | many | TGTGCCAGCAGTTCACCGTCCGGGGGACAAGAGACCCAGTACTTC | CASSSPSGGQETQYF
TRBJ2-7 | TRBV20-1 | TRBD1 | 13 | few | TGCAGTGCTAGGGGACAGGGGAACTACGAGCAGTACTTC | CSARGQGNYEQYF
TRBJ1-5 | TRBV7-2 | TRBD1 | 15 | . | TGTGCCAGCAGCCTAAACAGGGGTCGGGATCAGCCCCAGCATTTT | CASSLNRGRDQPQHF
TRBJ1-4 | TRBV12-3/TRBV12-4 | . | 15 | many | TGTGCCAGCCGTATTCTGGACAGAGAGAATGAAAAACTGTTTTTT | CASRILDRENEKLFF
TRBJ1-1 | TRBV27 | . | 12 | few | TGTGCCAGCAGTTTCAGGGAGACTGAAGCTTTCTTT | CASSFRETEAFF
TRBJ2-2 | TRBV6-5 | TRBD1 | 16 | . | TGTGCCAGCAGTTACTCTAGGACAGGGCTGGTCGGGGAGCTGTTTTTT | CASSYSRTGLVGELFF
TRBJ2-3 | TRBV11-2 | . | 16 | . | TGTGCCAGCAGCCGAGAAGGGGCCCTGCCGTGGGATACGCAGTATTTT | CASSREGALPWDTQYF
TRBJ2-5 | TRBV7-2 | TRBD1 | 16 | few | TGTGCCAGCAGCCCATATAGGACAGGGGGTGGAGAGACCCAGTACTTC | CASSPYRTGGGETQYF
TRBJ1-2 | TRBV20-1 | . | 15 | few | TGCAGTGCTAGGAGACAGGCACTAGCTAACTATGGCTACACCTTC | CSARRQALANYGYTF
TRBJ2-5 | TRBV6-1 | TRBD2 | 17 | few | TGTGCCAGCAGCCTCCGGGGACTAGCGGCTAACCGGGAGACCCAGTACTTC | CASSLRGLAANRETQYF
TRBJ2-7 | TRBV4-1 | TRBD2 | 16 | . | TGCGCCAGCAGCCAAGGCCTGGGACTAGCGGGAAGGGAGCAGTACTTC | CASSQGLGLAGREQYF
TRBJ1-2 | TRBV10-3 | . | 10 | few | TGTGCCATCGGGGGAAATGGCTACACCTTC | CAIGGNGYTF
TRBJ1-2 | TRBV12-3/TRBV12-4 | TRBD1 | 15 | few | TGTGCCAGCAGTTTAGGAGGGGGCGAATATTCCCGCTGCACCTTC | CASSLGGGEYSRCTF
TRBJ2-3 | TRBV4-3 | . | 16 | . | TGCGCCAGCAGCCAGGTATCCGGGACTAGCACAGATACGCAGTATTTT | CASSQVSGTSTDTQYF